The 27 T cell receptor beta chains presented below share a single source sample, sequenced in a study of T-cell reconstitution after alpha-beta-depleted transplantation in children. For TCRbeta, the library was prepared with unique molecular identifiers. One entry per CDR3 protein results from TCRdb running MiXCR on the PCR reads. Among some 9,000 distinct CDR3 sequences listed, around 17% were seen once. Sequencing used PBMCs, mostly from graft donor cells, obtained 60 days after TCRalphabeta/CD19-depleted stem cell transplant. The receptors derive from a girl less than two years old who had a stem cell transplant for combined immunodeficiency, so the T cells may come from the graft donor.

This clonotype was detected ten times or more. The rearrangement joins TRBV20-1 to TRBJ2-4; D might be TRBD2 (6 bases). CDR3 length: 14 residues. Germline V gives CDR1 DFQATT, CDR2 SNEGSKA (reference sequence). Trimming left V 3 bases short and J 5 bases short, with 14 bases between. In nucleotides, the CDR3 is TGCAGTGCTAGTTTACGGTGGAGGGAAAACATTCAGTACTTC. Residues: CSASLRWRENIQYF.

This clonotype was counted many times. The chain uses TRBV6-5 and TRBJ2-3; D unclear. From germline, CDR1 is MNHEY and CDR2 SVGAGI. CDR3 size: 14 residues. V gave up 6 bases and J gave up 1 base, with 11 bases separating them. The CDR3 is CASRLIRGTDTQYF. CDR3 nucleotides: TGTGCCAGCAGATTAATTCGGGGCACAGATACGCAGTATTTT.

This clonotype was seen repeatedly, ten times or more. The chain links TRBV10-3 to TRBJ2-7; D is uncertain. The germline V gene has CDR1 ENHRY and CDR2 SYGVKD. V lost 0 bases and J lost 0, with 6 bases in between. The CDR3 runs to 14 residues. The CDR3 here is CAISESTGSYEQYF. CDR3 DNA: TGTGCCATCAGTGAGTCGACTGGCTCCTACGAGCAGTACTTC.

This clonotype was found a few times. The chain has TRBV2 and TRBJ1-5; D not resolved. Germline V CDR1 and CDR2: SNHLY, FYNNEI. The CDR3 has 12 residues. V shed 4 bases and J shed 3 bases, with 4 bases lying between them. The CDR3 DNA sequence: TGTGCCAGCAGTGGAAACAATCAGCCCCAGCATTTT. It codes for CASSGNNQPQHF.

This chain uses TRBV7-2 with TRBJ2-2; 9 positions agree with TRBD1. The V and J ends lost 4 bases and 5 bases, in that order; junction bases with no gene match: 5. The CDR3 loop spans 15 amino acids. Germline V gene lookup returns CDR1 SGHTA and CDR2 FQGNSA. The CDR3 DNA sequence: TGTGCCAGCAGCTCCACCGGGACAGGGACCGGGGAGCTGTTTTTT. The encoded protein is CASSSTGTGTGELFF.

This clonotype has a count of ten or more. This rearrangement joins TRBV20-1 to TRBJ2-5, with D unresolved. Germline loops: CDR1 DFQATT, CDR2 SNEGSKA (reference sequence). With 2 bases removed from V and 1 base from J, the gap between germline ends came to 8 bases. The CDR3 sequence is 13 residues long. The CDR3 coding sequence is TGCAGTGCTAGATTAGCTGGCCAAGAGACCCAGTACTTC. Translated, it gives CSARLAGQETQYF.

Ten or more counts support this clonotype. This rearrangement joins TRBV7-3 to TRBJ2-1, with D uncertain. Germline CDR1 and CDR2: SGHTA and FQGTGA. The CDR3 is made up of 14 amino acids. Trimming took 1 base from V and 8 from J, leaving 12 bases between them. CDR3 sequence reads: CASSLNEFGHEQFF. CDR3 coding DNA: TGTGCCAGCAGCTTAAACGAGTTTGGTCATGAGCAGTTCTTC.

This clonotype was seen at least ten times. The chain uses TRBV29-1 and TRBJ2-2; D remains unclear. Germline loops: CDR1 SQVTM, CDR2 ANQGSEA. CDR3 length: 12 amino acids. The V end was cut by 0 bases, the J end by 9 bases, with 8 bases between. The CDR3, as DNA: TGCAGCGTTGAAGATGGGCAGAGGGAGCTGTTTTTT. Its translation: CSVEDGQRELFF.

The table lists this clonotype with a few counts. CDR3 sequence reads: CASSLGVVPTGEQYF. The CDR3 DNA sequence: TGTGCCAGCAGCTTAGGAGTAGTGCCAACGGGCGAGCAGTACTTC. The V call is TRBV7-2, the J call TRBJ2-7; the D is unclear. Germline values: CDR1 SGHTA, CDR2 FQGNSA. This CDR3 is 15 amino acids long. Deletions cut 1 base from V and 6 bases from J, with 16 bases between.

This clonotype has ten or more counts. The chain carries TRBV20-1 and TRBJ2-1; tentatively, D is TRBD2 (5 bases). The V end lost 3 bases, the J end lost 9 bases, and 9 bases lay between the germline ends. Germline assignment: CDR1 DFQATT and CDR2 SNEGSKA (reference sequence). This CDR3 contains 11 residues. The DNA of the CDR3 is TGCAGTGCTAGCCCGGGGAGTGAGCAGTTCTTC. It yields the protein CSASPGSEQFF.

This clonotype was counted a few times. The rearrangement links TRBV7-8 to TRBJ1-1, with a tentative D call TRBD1 (5 bases). Trimming took off 2 bases at V and 5 bases at J, with 12 bases between the two ends. Germline CDR1 is SGHVS and CDR2 is FQNEAQ. CDR3 size: 14 residues. The CDR3 nucleotides read TGTGCCAGCAGCTTACAGCCAGGGCTGACTGAAGCTTTCTTT. Protein: CASSLQPGLTEAFF. Looking up the rest from reference TRBV7-8 and TRBJ1-1 gives the full variable domain: GAGVSQSPRYKVAKRGQDVALRCDPISGHVSLFWYQQALGQGPEFLTYFQNEAQLDKSGLPSDRFFAERPEGSVSTLKIQRTQQEDSAVYLCASSLQPGLTEAFFGQGTRLTVV.

This clonotype was detected many times. The genes are TRBV7-2 and TRBJ2-5, with D perhaps TRBD1 or TRBD2 (6 bases each). CDR1 and CDR2 (germline): SGHTA, FQGNSA. The ends were cut back, 3 bases at V and 5 bases at J, with 13 bases in the middle. CDR3 size: 14 residues. The CDR3 is CASSLFGGGETQYF. The CDR3 nucleotides read TGTGCCAGCAGCTTGTTTGGAGGGGGGGAGACCCAGTACTTC.

This clonotype was counted ten times or more. The V gene is TRBV7-9, the J gene TRBJ2-1; maybe TRBD2 (7 bases). Germline V gives CDR1 SEHNR, CDR2 FQNEAQ (reference sequence). CDR3 size: 14 residues. V lost 11 bases to trimming and J lost 0 bases, with 14 bases between them. Here the CDR3 reads CALGGGRSYNEQFF. DNA of the CDR3: TGTGCCCTCGGCGGGGGCCGCTCCTACAATGAGCAGTTCTTC.

This chain connects TRBV30 to TRBJ2-7, with no clear D. The CDR3 consists of 12 residues. Germline V gene lookup returns CDR1 GTSNPN and CDR2 SVGIG (reference sequence). V lost 2 bases, J lost 1 base, and 6 bases lay in between. This chain's CDR3 is CAWSPSSYEQYF. CDR3 DNA sequence: TGTGCCTGGAGTCCCTCTTCCTACGAGCAGTACTTC. Looking up the rest from reference TRBV30 and TRBJ2-7 gives the full variable domain: SQTIHQWPATLVQPVGSPLSLECTVEGTSNPNLYWYRQAAGRGLQLLFYSVGIGQISSEVPQNLSASRPQDRQFILSSKKLLLSDSGFYLCAWSPSSYEQYFGPGTRLTVT.

This clonotype was seen more than once but under ten times. The CDR3 does not end in the conserved phenylalanine or tryptophan, so this is likely a read error. V is TRBV4-1 and J is TRBJ2-7, with D perhaps TRBD2 (7 bases). Germline loops: CDR1 MGHRA, CDR2 YSYEKL. This CDR3 has 16 residues. Trimming shortened V by 4 bases and J by 5 bases, and 21 bases separated the two germline ends. CDR3 bases: TGCGCCAGCAGCCCAGGGAGGGGGGCGCTTATCCACGAGCAGTACCTC. Its translation: CASSPGRGALIHEQYL.

This clonotype was picked up a small number of times. The genes are TRBV11-3 and TRBJ2-5; D uncertain. V shed 2 bases and J shed 1 base, with 8 bases lying between them. The CDR3 totals 14 residues. Germline lookup yields CDR1 SGHNT and CDR2 YENEEA. The chain's CDR3 is CASSLSPPQETQYF. The DNA of the CDR3 is TGTGCCAGCAGCTTAAGCCCCCCCCAAGAGACCCAGTACTTC.

This clonotype occurred many times. The chain links TRBV5-6 to TRBJ1-2; 10 nucleotides align to TRBD1. Germline lookup yields CDR1 SGHDT and CDR2 YYEEEE. The length of the CDR3 is 16 residues. V was pared by 3 bases and J by 4 bases, with 9 bases of the junction left unmatched. CDR3 DNA: TGTGCCAGCAGCTCGAACCGGGACAGGGGACCCTATGGCTACACCTTC. This codes for CASSSNRDRGPYGYTF.

This clonotype has a count of ten or more. CDR3 in amino acids: CSASGKETQYF. Here the CDR3 DNA reads TGCAGTGCTAGCGGGAAAGAGACCCAGTACTTC. This chain uses TRBV20-1 with TRBJ2-5; the D gene is possibly TRBD2 (5 bases). Trimming took off 3 bases at V and 3 bases at J, with 5 bases between the two ends. From germline, CDR1 is DFQATT and CDR2 SNEGSKA (reference sequence). The length of the CDR3 is 11 residues.

This clonotype was seen repeatedly, ten times or more. This chain uses TRBV29-1 with TRBJ1-1, with D hard to call. Germline V lookup: CDR1 SQVTM, CDR2 ANQGSEA. V was trimmed by 2 bases and J by 1 base, leaving 11 bases between them. The CDR3 runs 14 residues. The CDR3, as DNA: TGCAGCGTTGAACAGGTTGGTGGGAACACTGAAGCTTTCTTT. This sequence encodes CSVEQVGGNTEAFF.

CDR3 bases: TGTGCCACCAGCAGAGTTTTCCTAGCGGGGCCCTACGAGCAGTACTTC. This codes for CATSRVFLAGPYEQYF. V usage is TRBV15 and J usage is TRBJ2-7; 9 bases agree with TRBD2. V gave up 1 base and J gave up 2 bases; unmatched junction bases: 6. The CDR3 has 16 residues. Germline V gene data show CDR1 as LNHNV and CDR2 as YYDKDF (reference sequence).

This clonotype turned up a few times. The chain couples TRBV28 to TRBJ2-1; D is perhaps TRBD1 or TRBD2 (5 bases each). This CDR3 comprises 14 residues. Germline values: CDR1 MDHEN, CDR2 SYDVKM. Trimming cost V 1 base and J 9 bases, with 13 bases left between them. CDR3 coding DNA: TGTGCCAGCAGTTTATCCCCCAGGGACCCTGAGCAGTTCTTC. Encoded protein: CASSLSPRDPEQFF.

The chain uses TRBV4-3 and TRBJ2-1; 8 nucleotides match TRBD1. CDR1 is LGHNA and CDR2 is YSLEER in the germline V gene. This CDR3 has 15 residues. V dropped 6 bases and J dropped 4; count of bases not matched to a gene: 8. This CDR3 reads CASSLRQGRYNEQFF. As DNA, the CDR3 is TGCGCCAGCAGTCTCCGACAGGGGAGGTACAATGAGCAGTTCTTC.

The rearrangement uses TRBV7-2 and TRBJ2-3; no clear D gene. The CDR3 is 14 amino acids. Germline CDR1 and CDR2: SGHTA and FQGNSA. V was clipped by 3 bases and J by 0 bases, with 7 bases between them. The DNA for the CDR3 is TGTGCCAGCAGCTTCGGTGGGAGCACAGATACGCAGTATTTT. This codes for CASSFGGSTDTQYF.

In its sample, this clonotype was seen a few times. The genes are TRBV7-2 and TRBJ2-5; D gene ambiguous. Trimming took off 4 bases at V and 3 bases at J, with 6 bases between the two ends. Germline lookup yields CDR1 SGHTA and CDR2 FQGNSA. The CDR3 runs to 12 residues. As DNA, the CDR3 is TGTGCCAGCAGCTATGGGGAAGAGACCCAGTACTTC. Translating gives CASSYGEETQYF.

This clonotype turned up a few times. The rearrangement links TRBV7-2 to TRBJ2-7; 8 bases align to TRBD2. Unmatched junction bases numbered 10, after V lost 5 bases and J lost 7 bases. This CDR3 spans 14 amino acids. Germline V gives CDR1 SGHTA, CDR2 FQGNSA. Here the CDR3 reads CASSSAGLGREQYF. For the CDR3, the DNA is TGTGCCAGCAGCAGCGCGGGACTAGGGAGGGAGCAGTACTTC.

This clonotype has at least ten counts. V and J are TRBV20-1 and TRBJ1-5; 8 bases map to TRBD1. CDR1 and CDR2 from the germline V gene are DFQATT and SNEGSKA (reference sequence). The CDR3 loop spans 14 amino acids. V shed 5 bases and J 5 bases; nucleotides not matched to a gene: 8. For the CDR3, the DNA is TGCAGTGCTGGACAGGGTACGGTCGATCAGCCCCAGCATTTT. The encoded protein is CSAGQGTVDQPQHF.

This clonotype was found a few times. The gene calls are TRBV7-3 and TRBJ2-1; no reliable D call. V was shortened by 0 bases and J by 5 bases, with 5 bases between the two germline ends. The CDR3 has 13 amino acids. Germline CDR1 and CDR2: SGHTA and FQGTGA. The CDR3 nucleotides read TGTGCCAGCAGCTTAACTGCCAACAATGAGCAGTTCTTC. Encoded protein: CASSLTANNEQFF. Looking up the rest from reference TRBV7-3 and TRBJ2-1 gives the full variable domain: GAGVSQTPSNKVTEKGKYVELRCDPISGHTALYWYRQSLGQGPEFLIYFQGTGAADDSGLPNDRFFAVRPEGSVSTLKIQRTERGDSAVYLCASSLTANNEQFFGPGTRLTVL.